The 2 T cell receptor beta chains listed next were all sequenced from one sample in a study of T cell repertoires in cytomegalovirus infection. From the reads, TCRdb called clonotypes with MiXCR, one entry per CDR3 protein. The repertoire includes roughly 570,000 distinct CDR3 sequences, under 45% of them detected once, and around 48% sits in the top ten. These receptors lack a known antigen. This sample comprised cultured PBMCs, obtained from culture after CMV antigen stimulation. These receptor sequences come from a human donor in good health (CMV status not recorded). Some clones in this sample may be carry-over from other donors' samples.

This clonotype was detected only once. The chain combines TRBV12-3 or TRBV12-4 with TRBJ1-1; D is unresolved. This CDR3 has 15 amino acids. The ends were cut back, 7 bases at V and 5 bases at J, with 20 bases in the middle. The CDR3 is CASKSISPGFTEAFF. The DNA for the CDR3 is TGTGCCAGCAAAAGTATCAGCCCGGGGTTTACTGAAGCTTTCTTT.

V is TRBV11-2 and J is TRBJ2-1, with TRBD1 identical over 11 bases. From germline, CDR1 is SGHAT and CDR2 FQNNGV. The CDR3 spans 17 residues. Trimming at V came to 6 bases and at J to 2 bases, leaving 9 bases not matched to a gene. In DNA, the CDR3 is TGTGCCAGCAGACCCATCCGGGACAGGGGGACCTACAATGAGCAGTTCTTC. Its translation is CASRPIRDRGTYNEQFF.